The subject of this entry is one TCR beta chain. Its antigen remains unknown. TCRdb ran MiXCR on the 5' RACE reads and lists one entry per CDR3 protein. The table has roughly 500,000 distinct CDR3 sequences, under 25% seen once. The data are from a study of T cells after yellow fever vaccination. Study results and limitations: Re-detected after boosting: most primary clones, 96% of CD4 and 75% to 90% of CD8. Abundant bulk-population clonotypes could contaminate the FACS-sorted repertoires.

Trimming took 0 bases from V and 0 from J, leaving 8 bases between them. This CDR3 has 15 residues. From germline, CDR1 is SGDLS and CDR2 YYNGEE. J is TRBJ2-3 and V is TRBV9; D unresolved. The sequenced sample was PBMCs, obtained 15 days after the yellow fever booster vaccination. This sequence originates from a young man who received the YFV17D yellow fever vaccine. DNA of the CDR3: TGTGCCAGCAGCGTAGCGGTGGGGAGCACAGATACGCAGTATTTT. This sequence encodes CASSVAVGSTDTQYF.